What follows are 20 T cell receptor beta chains derived from one specimen sequenced in a study of breast tumors, draining lymph nodes, adjacent tissues. MiXCR was run by TCRdb on the multiplex PCR reads, yielding one entry per CDR3 protein. The data hold 120,000 to 150,000 distinct CDR3 sequences, with approximately 30% observed a single time. Breast cancer patients provided tissue from their axillary draining lymph nodes. The material sequenced was axillary lymph node tissue. The receptors come from a female donor with breast cancer. Some clones in this sample may be carry-over from other donors' samples.

Details on this clonotype: Since a much larger clone is just one base distant, this may be a read error. The DNA for the CDR3 is TGTGCCAGCAGGGAACACTATGGCTACACCTTC. Amino acids: CASREHYGYTF. The V gene is TRBV13, the J gene TRBJ1-2; D ambiguous. Germline-derived CDR1 and CDR2 are PRHDT and FYEKMQ (reference sequence). Between the trimmed V and J ends, which lost 6 bases and 3 bases, there was a span of 5 bases. The CDR3 runs to 11 residues.

This clonotype appeared a few times. A read error may explain this, as a much larger clone is one base away. The V gene is TRBV10-2, the J gene TRBJ2-7, with 9 bases that match TRBD2. The J segment lost 6 bases and the V segment lost 6 bases, leaving 9 bases of the junction unmatched. CDR1 is WSHSY, CDR2 SAAADI, per germline. The CDR3 loop spans 14 amino acids. Here the CDR3 reads CASRTGASGAEQYF. In DNA, the CDR3 is TGCGCCAGCAGAACCGGGGCTAGCGGGGCCGAGCAGTACTTC.

The chain links TRBV5-6 to TRBJ1-5; 8 bases line up with TRBD1. Per germline, CDR1 SGHDT and CDR2 YYEEEE. The CDR3 contains 16 residues. V trimming: 4 bases; J trimming: 7 bases; junction bases outside the gene matches: 13. The CDR3 spells CASSNGQGVQEQPQHF. CDR3 sequence (DNA): TGTGCCAGCAGCAACGGACAGGGCGTCCAGGAGCAGCCCCAGCATTTT.

About this clonotype itself: In this CDR3 the conserved last residue, phenylalanine or tryptophan, is missing, so a read error is likely. This CDR3 is CASSPTSSTDTQYL. In DNA, the CDR3 is TGTGCCAGCAGTCCGACATCTAGCACAGATACGCAGTATCTT. This rearrangement joins TRBV3-1 to TRBJ2-3; D is ambiguous. The germline CDR1 and CDR2 sequences are LGHDT and YNNKEL (reference sequence). CDR3 size: 14 residues. V shed 6 bases and J shed 0 bases, with 10 bases lying between them.

This clonotype was detected ten times or more. V gene TRBV2 combines with J gene TRBJ1-4; D is unresolved. The V gene's germline CDR1 is SNHLY and CDR2 FYNNEI. The CDR3 covers 13 residues. Trimming took off 6 bases at V and 2 bases at J, with 7 bases between the two ends. CDR3 DNA: TGTGCCAGCAGGGACGGTACTAATGAAAAACTGTTTTTT. It encodes CASRDGTNEKLFF.

This clonotype was recorded at least ten times. A read error may be the cause here, since a much bigger clone is one base away. The gene calls are TRBV11-2 and TRBJ2-7; no firm D call. Germline-derived CDR1 and CDR2 are SGHAT and FQNNGV. The CDR3 has 15 amino acids. V was trimmed by 1 base and J by 1 base, leaving 11 bases between them. For the CDR3, the DNA is TGTGCCAGCAGCTTAGCTCCGGGCCCGTCCTACGAGCAGTACGTC. As protein: CASSLAPGPSYEQYV.

The chain is built from TRBV2 and TRBJ2-7; 13 bases map to TRBD2. With V trimmed by 5 bases and J by 1 base, 8 bases remained unmatched. CDR1 is SNHLY, CDR2 FYNNEI, per germline. This CDR3 contains 17 residues. The CDR3 is CASSWGLAGSMSYEQYF. As DNA, the CDR3 is TGTGCCAGCAGTTGGGGACTAGCGGGGTCGATGTCCTACGAGCAGTACTTC.

This clonotype has ten or more counts. This chain joins TRBV27 and TRBJ2-7, with D possibly TRBD2 on 6 matching bases. V was pared by 8 bases and J by 2 bases, with 16 bases between. CDR1 MNHEY and CDR2 SMNVEV come from the germline V gene (reference sequence). The CDR3 has 14 residues. The CDR3 here is CASGGRRGPYEQYF. The CDR3 DNA is TGTGCCAGCGGGGGGAGACGGGGACCCTACGAGCAGTACTTC.

With respect to this clonotype: This CDR3 fails to terminate in the conserved phenylalanine or tryptophan, so it likely reflects a read error. The rearrangement uses TRBV7-8 and TRBJ1-6; D ambiguous. This CDR3 spans 13 amino acids. Germline CDR1 is SGHVS and CDR2 is FQNEAQ. The ends were cut back, 6 bases at V and 13 bases at J, with 16 bases in the middle. For the CDR3, the DNA is TGTGCCAGCAGGGAAAGGGCGCGCTCGCCCCTCCACTCA. Encoded protein: CASRERARSPLHS.

Many counts were recorded for this clonotype. The rearrangement joins TRBV7-6 to TRBJ1-4, with 8 bases that match TRBD1. The CDR3 is made up of 15 amino acids. The junction had 7 bases not matched to a gene; V was cut back by 2 bases and J by 8 bases. Germline CDR1 reads SGHVS; CDR2 reads FNYEAQ. In DNA, the CDR3 is TGTGCCAGCAGCTTAAGGGGGACAGGAGGCGAAAAACTGTTTTTT. Encoded protein: CASSLRGTGGEKLFF.

In its sample, this clonotype was seen many times. The chain couples TRBV7-8 to TRBJ2-3, with TRBD1 as a possible D gene (7 bases). The ends were cut back, 7 bases at V and 0 bases at J, with 20 bases in the middle. This CDR3 region has 17 residues. Germline V gene lookup returns CDR1 SGHVS and CDR2 FQNEAQ. CDR3 amino acids: CASTNMDRTTSTDTQYF. The CDR3 DNA reads TGTGCCAGCACCAATATGGACAGGACTACTAGCACAGATACGCAGTATTTT.

This clonotype has only one observation. V is TRBV24-1 and J is TRBJ2-2; D possibly corresponds to TRBD1 (6 bases). CDR1 is KGHDR, CDR2 SFDVKD, per germline. Trimming cost V 5 bases and J 2 bases, with 11 bases left between them. This CDR3 contains 15 residues. CDR3: CATSAHRDNTGELFF. DNA of the CDR3: TGTGCCACCAGTGCTCACAGGGATAACACCGGGGAGCTGTTTTTT.

This clonotype was observed at least ten times. The chain links TRBV11-2 to TRBJ2-5, with 7 nucleotides matching TRBD1. V lost 1 base to trimming and J lost 3 bases; unmatched junction nucleotides: 5. Germline V gene sequence: CDR1 SGHAT, CDR2 FQNNGV. The CDR3 is 15 residues long. CDR3 amino acids: CASSLGPGGKETQYF. The DNA of the CDR3 is TGTGCCAGCAGCTTAGGCCCAGGGGGTAAAGAGACCCAGTACTTC.

The chain couples TRBV9 to TRBJ2-2; tentative D call: TRBD2 (7 bases). Germline V CDR1 and CDR2: SGDLS, YYNGEE. With 3 bases removed from V and 4 bases from J, the gap between germline ends came to 16 bases. The CDR3 runs 16 residues. This chain's CDR3 is CASSGRAGAITGELFF. CDR3 in DNA: TGTGCCAGCAGCGGGAGGGCGGGGGCCATCACCGGGGAGCTGTTTTTT.

This clonotype was seen many times. This chain joins TRBV18 and TRBJ1-2; 10 bases are shared with TRBD1. The V gene end was trimmed by 4 bases and the J gene end by 6 bases; junction bases not matched to a gene: 8. The CDR3 spans 15 residues. Germline assignment: CDR1 KGHSH and CDR2 LQKENI. The CDR3 nucleotides are TGTGCCAGCTCACTGAGGGGACAGGGGAGAGATGGCTACACCTTC. This translates into CASSLRGQGRDGYTF. Full variable domain (rest looked up from reference TRBV18 and TRBJ1-2): NAGVMQNPRHLVRRRGQEARLRCSPMKGHSHVYWYRQLPEEGLKFMVYLQKENIIDESGMPKERFSAEFPKEGPSILRIQQVVRGDSAAYFCASSLRGQGRDGYTFGSGTRLTVV.

This chain joins TRBV11-2 and TRBJ2-5, with D perhaps being TRBD1 or TRBD2 (7 bases each). V lost 1 base and J lost 4, with 13 bases in between. The CDR3 is made up of 15 amino acids. Germline V gene lookup returns CDR1 SGHAT and CDR2 FQNNGV. The CDR3 nucleotides are TGTGCCAGCAGCTTAGCTCAGGGGGGGGGAGAGACCCAGTACTTC. Protein product: CASSLAQGGGETQYF.

With respect to this clonotype: The germline gene is not matched at one end of the junction; a read error may be the cause. The V and J genes are TRBV24-1 and TRBJ1-2; TRBD1 is a possible D gene (6 bases). Per the germline V gene, CDR1 is KGHDR and CDR2 is SFDVKD. The CDR3 contains 12 residues. The CDR3 DNA reads TGTGCCACCGGCACAGGGTTTCAGGGCTACATCTTC. Protein: CATGTGFQGYIF.

This clonotype has ten or more counts. This chain joins TRBV20-1 and TRBJ1-5, with D maybe TRBD1 (5 bases). The ends were cut back, 6 bases at V and 5 bases at J, with 14 bases in the middle. Germline-derived CDR1 and CDR2 are DFQATT and SNEGSKA (reference sequence). The CDR3 is 13 residues long. CDR3 sequence reads: CSARTGSHQPQHF. CDR3 coding DNA: TGCAGTGCCCGTACAGGTTCCCATCAGCCCCAGCATTTT.

About this clonotype itself: This may stem from a read error, because a much larger clone lies one nucleotide away. The chain is built from TRBV12-3 or TRBV12-4 and TRBJ1-2; a weak D match, TRBD1 (5 bases). This CDR3 comprises 11 residues. This chain's CDR3 is CASSRGVGCTF. CDR3 nucleotides: TGTGCCAGCAGTAGAGGGGTAGGCTGCACCTTC.

The chain carries TRBV4-1 and TRBJ2-1; 9 bases are a match to TRBD2. CDR1 is MGHRA, CDR2 YSYEKL, per germline. This CDR3 contains 15 residues. The trim removed 0 bases at V and 8 bases at J, leaving 5 bases unmatched. CDR3 sequence: CASSQDLGTSYEQFF. The CDR3 coding sequence is TGCGCCAGCAGCCAAGATCTCGGGACTAGCTATGAGCAGTTCTTC.